These 29 T cell receptor beta chains share one sample of origin, sequenced in a study of shared clonotypes between healthy human individuals. Profiling relied on immunoSEQ multiplex PCR, and the TCRdb table lists in-frame clones only, not all of them. The sample holds a few million clones, 95% seen once. Material: naive CD4+ T cells sorted from blood. Subset noted: CD45RA+ positively selected. These TCRs come from a young man in good health.

V is TRBV5-1 and J is TRBJ2-7; 10 bases align to TRBD2. This CDR3 comprises 16 residues. Germline V lookup: CDR1 SGHRS, CDR2 YFSETQ. The J segment lost 3 bases and the V segment lost 2 bases, leaving 8 bases of the junction unmatched. CDR3 sequence: CASSFPPSGSIYEQYF. In DNA, the CDR3 is TGCGCCAGCAGCTTCCCTCCTAGCGGGAGTATCTACGAGCAGTACTTC.

The V gene is TRBV28, the J gene TRBJ2-5; D gene ambiguous. CDR1 MDHEN and CDR2 SYDVKM come from the germline V gene. This CDR3 region has 13 residues. V was clipped by 8 bases and J by 7 bases, with 17 bases between them. The CDR3 DNA is TGTGCCAGCTGCCGTGGAGATGTAGGGACCCAGTACTTC. It specifies CASCRGDVGTQYF.

The chain recombines TRBV18 with TRBJ1-1; D possibly corresponds to TRBD1 (6 bases). The CDR3 is made up of 16 amino acids. CDR1 is KGHSH and CDR2 is LQKENI in the germline V gene. Trimming removed 3 bases at V and 1 base at J, with 15 bases between. The CDR3 sequence is CASSPQFQGTNTEAFF. DNA for the CDR3: TGTGCCAGCTCACCCCAATTCCAGGGGACGAACACTGAAGCTTTCTTT. Looking up the rest from reference TRBV18 and TRBJ1-1 gives the full variable domain: NAGVMQNPRHLVRRRGQEARLRCSPMKGHSHVYWYRQLPEEGLKFMVYLQKENIIDESGMPKERFSAEFPKEGPSILRIQQVVRGDSAAYFCASSPQFQGTNTEAFFGQGTRLTVV.

Remarks on this clone: The same CDR3 can be traced to other DNA sequences in this sample. The CDR3 bases are TGCGCCAGCAGCCAAGGTGTAGGCAATCAGCCCCAGCATTTT. It encodes CASSQGVGNQPQHF. The chain recombines TRBV4-1 with TRBJ1-5; no clear D gene. V shed 1 base and J shed 2 bases, with 6 bases lying between them. CDR3 size: 14 residues. Germline values: CDR1 MGHRA, CDR2 YSYEKL.

This chain uses TRBV5-1 with TRBJ2-3; D not certain. There are 15 residues in the CDR3. Germline lookup yields CDR1 SGHRS and CDR2 YFSETQ. Trimming left V 4 bases short and J 5 bases short, with 17 bases between. The CDR3 DNA reads as TGCGCCAGCAGCCCGAAGTCAGGAGCAGGAGATACGCAGTATTTT. This gives the protein CASSPKSGAGDTQYF.

The chain employs TRBV27 and TRBJ1-5, with 7 positions matching TRBD1. Germline CDR1 reads MNHEY; CDR2 reads SMNVEV (reference sequence). With 6 bases clipped from V and 4 bases from J, the junction kept 9 bases outside the gene matches. The CDR3 covers 15 residues. CDR3 amino acids: CASRAADRVNQPQHF. In DNA form, the CDR3 reads TGTGCCAGCAGAGCCGCCGACAGGGTTAATCAGCCCCAGCATTTT.

In the case of this clone: This sample also contains other DNA sequences that code for the same CDR3. J is TRBJ2-7 and V is TRBV7-9; 9 bases fit TRBD1. CDR3 length: 14 amino acids. CDR1 and CDR2 (germline): SEHNR, FQNEAQ (reference sequence). V gave up 4 bases and J gave up 7 bases; unmatched junction bases: 8. The CDR3: CASSSYRGLGEQYF. CDR3 DNA: TGTGCCAGCAGCTCCTACAGGGGGCTTGGGGAGCAGTACTTC. Combining the CDR3 with reference TRBV7-9 and TRBJ2-7 gives the whole variable domain DTGVSQNPRHKITKRGQNVTFRCDPISEHNRLYWYRQTLGQGPEFLTYFQNEAQLEKSRLLSDRFSAERPKGSFSTLEIQRTEQGDSAMYLCASSSYRGLGEQYFGPGTRLTVT.

The gene calls are TRBV25-1 and TRBJ1-5, with D hard to call. Trimming removed 5 bases at V and 4 bases at J, with 12 bases between. Per germline, CDR1 MGHDK and CDR2 SYGVNS. The CDR3 extends over 14 amino acids. The CDR3 DNA reads TGTGCCAGCAGTAAAAGGGCCCAAAATCAGCCCCAGCATTTT. Amino acids: CASSKRAQNQPQHF.

The V call is TRBV5-1, the J call TRBJ2-7; 9 nucleotides align to TRBD1. Unmatched junction bases numbered 14, after V lost 4 bases and J lost 3 bases. The CDR3 sequence is 17 residues long. Germline CDR1 reads SGHRS; CDR2 reads YFSETQ. DNA for the CDR3: TGCGCCAGCAGCCAGATACAGGGGGCTAATTTAGTCTACGAGCAGTACTTC. This encodes CASSQIQGANLVYEQYF.

V usage is TRBV6-5 and J usage is TRBJ1-4; 8 nucleotides match TRBD1. Trimming cost V 6 bases and J 5 bases; bases outside gene matches: 8. There are 15 residues in the CDR3. CDR1 and CDR2 from the germline V gene are MNHEY and SVGAGI. This chain's CDR3 is CASRRSGQANEKLFF. CDR3 DNA sequence: TGTGCCAGCAGACGGTCGGGACAGGCAAATGAAAAACTGTTTTTT.

V and J are TRBV6-6 and TRBJ2-1, with 11 bases fitting TRBD2. With 7 bases clipped from V and 3 bases from J, the junction kept 2 bases outside the gene matches. The CDR3 covers 14 residues. CDR1 is MNHNY, CDR2 SVGAGI, per germline (reference sequence). The DNA of the CDR3 is TGTGCCAGCATCGGGACTAGCGGCTACAATGAGCAGTTCTTC. Amino acid sequence: CASIGTSGYNEQFF.

This rearrangement joins TRBV30 to TRBJ1-6; D unresolved. CDR1 is GTSNPN, CDR2 SVGIG, per germline (reference sequence). V was clipped by 0 bases and J by 0 bases, with 12 bases between them. This CDR3 is 17 amino acids long. The chain's CDR3 is CAWSVFQVRSYNSPLHF. In DNA, the CDR3 is TGTGCCTGGAGTGTATTTCAGGTCCGCTCCTATAATTCACCCCTCCACTTT.

This clone was seen only once. The chain's CDR3 is CASSLSGGAAFF. CDR3 nucleotide sequence: TGTGCCAGCAGTTTATCTGGGGGCGCAGCTTTCTTT. The V gene is TRBV27, the J gene TRBJ1-1, with D possibly TRBD1 on 6 matching bases. The germline CDR1 and CDR2 sequences are MNHEY and SMNVEV (reference sequence). The CDR3 length is 12 residues. V was shortened by 0 bases and J by 10 bases, with 9 bases between the two germline ends.

This clone was picked up one time. The chain links TRBV9 to TRBJ2-7, with D unclear. V was pared by 4 bases and J by 2 bases, with 19 bases between. The CDR3 extends over 16 amino acids. Germline V gene sequence: CDR1 SGDLS, CDR2 YYNGEE. DNA of the CDR3: TGTGCCAGCAGCCCCCGAGGTAATACAGTAACCTACGAGCAGTACTTC. Protein: CASSPRGNTVTYEQYF.

The chain couples TRBV6-5 to TRBJ1-1; D possibly corresponds to TRBD1 (5 bases). V was shortened by 2 bases and J by 10 bases, with 17 bases between the two germline ends. This CDR3 contains 14 residues. Germline V gene data show CDR1 as MNHEY and CDR2 as SVGAGI. The CDR3 is CASSYDGTSGGAFF. CDR3 bases: TGTGCCAGCAGTTACGACGGGACCTCGGGCGGAGCTTTCTTT.

V gene TRBV10-1 combines with J gene TRBJ2-1; 9 nucleotides line up with TRBD1. Trimming took 6 bases from V and 9 from J; bases not matched to a gene: 6. CDR3 size: 13 residues. Germline assignment: CDR1 WNHNN and CDR2 SYGVQD (reference sequence). The CDR3 loop reads CASSRDRVSEQFF. As DNA, the CDR3 is TGCGCCAGCAGCCGGGACAGGGTGAGTGAGCAGTTCTTC.

The genes are TRBV28 and TRBJ2-5; 9 positions agree with TRBD1. The J segment lost 5 bases and the V segment lost 3 bases, leaving 10 bases of the junction unmatched. The CDR3 sequence is 16 residues long. Germline V gene data show CDR1 as MDHEN and CDR2 as SYDVKM. DNA for the CDR3: TGTGCCAGCAGTTTTCGGACAGGGGAAGAAATTGAGACCCAGTACTTC. Protein sequence: CASSFRTGEEIETQYF. The full variable domain, its missing parts supplied by reference TRBV28 and TRBJ2-5, is DVKVTQSSRYLVKRTGEKVFLECVQDMDHENMFWYRQDPGLGLRLIYFSYDVKMKEKGDIPEGYSVSREKKERFSLILESASTNQTSMYLCASSFRTGEEIETQYFGPGTRLLVL.

V usage is TRBV6-5 and J usage is TRBJ1-2; D unresolved. The CDR3 is 14 amino acids. Trimming cost V 2 bases and J 7 bases, with 14 bases left between them. Per germline, CDR1 MNHEY and CDR2 SVGAGI. DNA for the CDR3: TGTGCCAGCAGTTACCCCCACTTTTCGGGTGGCTACACCTTC. This translates into CASSYPHFSGGYTF.

Only one count was recorded for this clone. This chain uses TRBV19 with TRBJ1-5, with TRBD1 identical over 7 bases. From germline, CDR1 is LNHDA and CDR2 SQIVND (reference sequence). V lost 0 bases, J lost 1 base, and 9 bases stayed unmatched. The CDR3 is 18 amino acids. The CDR3 region is CASSIEGTVNASNQPQHF. CDR3 nucleotides: TGTGCCAGTAGTATAGAGGGGACAGTCAACGCCAGCAATCAGCCCCAGCATTTT.

Concerning this clone itself: Within the sample, other DNA sequences also encode this same CDR3. The rearrangement joins TRBV6-1 to TRBJ1-2; TRBD1 matches 7 bases. V shed 6 bases and J 2 bases; nucleotides not matched to a gene: 3. Germline V lookup: CDR1 MNHNS, CDR2 SASEGT. This CDR3 comprises 13 residues. CDR3 loop: CASSATGNYGYTF. The CDR3 bases are TGTGCCAGCAGCGCGACAGGGAACTATGGCTACACCTTC.

Concerning this clone itself: The sample carries other DNA sequences with the same CDR3. The rearrangement links TRBV28 to TRBJ2-6; D might be TRBD2 (6 bases). CDR1 is MDHEN and CDR2 is SYDVKM in the germline V gene. Trimming took off 7 bases at V and 2 bases at J, with 12 bases between the two ends. CDR3 size: 15 residues. The CDR3 sequence: CASTPGGAGANVLTF. The CDR3 DNA follows: TGTGCCAGCACCCCCGGCGGGGCTGGGGCCAACGTCCTGACTTTC.

The chain is built from TRBV10-1 and TRBJ2-7, with TRBD2 identical over 8 bases. V gave up 2 bases and J gave up 12 bases; unmatched junction bases: 6. The CDR3 spans 12 residues. The germline gives CDR1 WNHNN, CDR2 SYGVQD (reference sequence). The CDR3 DNA is TGCGCCAGCAGTGAGCCACCGGGAGGGAGGTACTTC. It yields the protein CASSEPPGGRYF.

The chain is built from TRBV30 and TRBJ2-2; no firm D call. The CDR3 is 12 residues long. V was clipped by 5 bases and J by 5 bases, with 9 bases between them. CDR1 and CDR2 from the germline V gene are GTSNPN and SVGIG (reference sequence). The CDR3 DNA reads as TGTGCCTGGTCCCGAATTACCGGGGAGCTGTTTTTT. Translation gives CAWSRITGELFF.

Note on this clone: Other DNA sequences in this sample translate to the same CDR3. The chain joins TRBV7-9 to TRBJ1-1, with D hard to call. CDR1 is SEHNR and CDR2 is FQNEAQ in the germline V gene (reference sequence). V lost 3 bases, J lost 0 bases, and 8 bases lay in between. This CDR3 comprises 14 residues. CDR3 DNA sequence: TGTGCCAGCAGCTTGGGCGGCCTGAACACTGAAGCTTTCTTT. Translated, it gives CASSLGGLNTEAFF.

This chain links TRBV5-1 with TRBJ1-2; D unclear. CDR1 is SGHRS and CDR2 is YFSETQ in the germline V gene. This CDR3 spans 13 amino acids. V dropped 4 bases and J dropped 5 bases, with 12 bases sitting between them. CDR3 sequence (DNA): TGCGCCAGCAGCGCCACCTTAGGGTATGGCTACACCTTC. Its translation is CASSATLGYGYTF. The full variable domain, rest sourced from reference TRBV5-1 and TRBJ1-2, is KAGVTQTPRYLIKTRGQQVTLSCSPISGHRSVSWYQQTPGQGLQFLFEYFSETQRNKGNFPGRFSGRQFSNSRSEMNVSTLELGDSALYLCASSATLGYGYTFGSGTRLTVV.

This chain joins TRBV14 and TRBJ1-3, with 7 bases identical to TRBD1. The CDR3 totals 15 residues. The ends lost 4 bases at V and 0 bases at J; junction bases unmatched: 3. In germline, CDR1 is SGHDN, CDR2 FVKESK. The chain's CDR3 is CASSPTGNSGNTIYF. Written as DNA, the CDR3 is TGTGCCAGCAGCCCGACAGGGAACTCTGGAAACACCATATATTTT.

The V call is TRBV28, the J call TRBJ2-7; D is ambiguous. The CDR3 totals 13 residues. V was shortened by 8 bases and J by 2 bases, with 13 bases between the two germline ends. CDR1 MDHEN and CDR2 SYDVKM come from the germline V gene. The CDR3 DNA sequence: TGTGCCAGCTGCCCGGGTGCTACCTACGAGCAGTACTTC. Its translation: CASCPGATYEQYF.

The chain carries TRBV9 and TRBJ2-2; D remains unclear. CDR1 is SGDLS, CDR2 YYNGEE, per germline. CDR3 size: 15 residues. V gave up 0 bases and J gave up 3 bases, with 9 bases separating them. The CDR3 spells CASSVGPWDTGELFF. In DNA, the CDR3 is TGTGCCAGCAGCGTAGGGCCCTGGGACACCGGGGAGCTGTTTTTT.

The chain is built from TRBV6-5 and TRBJ1-4; TRBD1 agrees at 9 bases. V gave up 2 bases and J gave up 7 bases; unmatched junction bases: 5. The CDR3 totals 15 residues. Germline V gene sequence: CDR1 MNHEY, CDR2 SVGAGI. The chain's CDR3 is CASSYLTGGREKLFF. The DNA of the CDR3 is TGTGCCAGCAGTTACCTGACAGGGGGACGTGAAAAACTGTTTTTT.